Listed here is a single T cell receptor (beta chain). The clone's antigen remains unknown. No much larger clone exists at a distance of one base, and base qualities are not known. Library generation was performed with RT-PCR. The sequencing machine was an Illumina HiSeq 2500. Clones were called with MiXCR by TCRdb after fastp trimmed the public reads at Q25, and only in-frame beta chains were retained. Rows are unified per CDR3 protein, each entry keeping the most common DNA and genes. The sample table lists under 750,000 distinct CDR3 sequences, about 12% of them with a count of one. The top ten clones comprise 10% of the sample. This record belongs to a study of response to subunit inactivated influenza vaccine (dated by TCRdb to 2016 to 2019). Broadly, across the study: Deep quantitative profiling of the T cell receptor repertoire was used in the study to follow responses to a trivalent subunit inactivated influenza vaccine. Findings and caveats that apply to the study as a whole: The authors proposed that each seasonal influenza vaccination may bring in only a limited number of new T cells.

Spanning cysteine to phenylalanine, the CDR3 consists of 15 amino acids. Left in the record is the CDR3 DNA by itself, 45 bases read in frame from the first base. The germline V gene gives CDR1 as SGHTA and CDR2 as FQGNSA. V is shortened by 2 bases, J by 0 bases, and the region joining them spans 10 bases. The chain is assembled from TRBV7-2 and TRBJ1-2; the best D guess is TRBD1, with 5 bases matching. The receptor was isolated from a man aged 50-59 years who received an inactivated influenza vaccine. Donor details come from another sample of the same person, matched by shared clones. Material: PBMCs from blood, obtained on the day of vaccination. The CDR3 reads CASSLSYRTNYGYTF. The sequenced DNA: TGTGCCAGCAGCTTATCCTACAGGACTAACTATGGCTACACCTTC. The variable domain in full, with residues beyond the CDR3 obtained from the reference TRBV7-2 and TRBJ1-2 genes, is GAGVSQSPSNKVTEKGKDVELRCDPISGHTALYWYRQSLGQGLEFLIYFQGNSAPDKSGLPSDRFSAERTGGSVSTLTIQRTQQEDSAVYLCASSLSYRTNYGYTFGSGTRLTVV.